The entry below gives a single TCR beta chain sequence along with its context. The CDR3 spans 16 residues. Between the trimmed V and J ends, which lost 2 bases and 7 bases, there was a span of 20 bases. The V gene's germline CDR1 is SGHTA and CDR2 FQGNSA. This specimen comes from a study of T cells after yellow fever vaccination. TCRdb ran MiXCR on the 5' RACE reads and lists one entry per CDR3 protein. The sample yields approximately 260,000 distinct CDR3 sequences, over 10% seen once. The sequencing here drew on CD4+ T cells sorted from PBMCs, taken 45 days after the yellow fever booster vaccination. V is TRBV7-2 and J is TRBJ1-1; tentatively, D is TRBD1 (5 bases). The clonotype originates from a man aged 25-45 years who received the YFV17D yellow fever vaccine. The CDR3 DNA reads as TGTGCCAGCAGCTTACGAGTGACGGTCGGGGCGAATGAAGCTTTCTTT. Encoded protein: CASSLRVTVGANEAFF.